These 29 T cell receptor beta chains share one sample of origin, sequenced in a study of neurological immune-mediated disorders. TCRdb recomputed calls from the 5' RACE reads with MiXCR, one row per CDR3 protein. The sample carries about 36,000 distinct CDR3 sequences, under 13% recorded once. Sequenced material: PBMCs. These receptors all come from a young woman with HTLV-1-associated myelopathy (HAM/TSP).

This clonotype was found many times. The chain uses TRBV2 and TRBJ2-7; possibly TRBD1 for D (5 bases). V lost 6 bases and J 3 bases, leaving 9 bases between the germline ends. Per germline, CDR1 SNHLY and CDR2 FYNNEI. This CDR3 has 12 amino acids. CDR3 region: CASRQGGYEQYF. Here the CDR3 DNA reads TGTGCCAGCAGGCAGGGCGGCTACGAGCAGTACTTC.

This clonotype was counted many times. The chain carries TRBV12-3 or TRBV12-4 and TRBJ2-1; no clear D. This CDR3 is built from 10 residues. V was trimmed by 1 base and J by 10 bases, leaving 2 bases between them. In nucleotides, the CDR3 is TGTGCCAGCAGTTTAGGAGAGCAGTTCTTC. It codes for CASSLGEQFF.

This clonotype was seen ten or more times. The chain has TRBV5-1 and TRBJ2-7; the D gene is possibly TRBD1 (5 bases). There are 14 residues in the CDR3. Germline V gene sequence: CDR1 SGHRS, CDR2 YFSETQ. The V gene lost 4 bases and the J gene lost 3 bases, with 14 bases spanning the gap. In DNA, the CDR3 is TGCGCCAGCAGCCCTGACAGAGCAAACTACGAGCAGTACTTC. Protein: CASSPDRANYEQYF.

The sample holds many counts of this clonotype. The chain combines TRBV15 with TRBJ2-2; 13 nucleotides agree with TRBD2. Looked up from germline, CDR1 is LNHNV and CDR2 is YYDKDF (reference sequence). Losses at the gene ends were 5 bases for V and 5 bases for J; bases not matched to a gene: 8. The CDR3 length is 17 residues. CDR3 sequence: CATSGPGTSGATGELFF. For the CDR3, the DNA is TGTGCCACCAGCGGCCCTGGGACTAGCGGGGCGACCGGGGAGCTGTTTTTT.

This clonotype was seen ten or more times. The chain has TRBV20-1 and TRBJ2-3; no definite D call. The CDR3 is 12 residues long. The germline V and J ends were trimmed by 3 bases and 6 bases, with 10 bases remaining between them. Germline CDR1 and CDR2: DFQATT and SNEGSKA (reference sequence). CDR3 sequence: CSASSVSDTQYF. The CDR3 nucleotides are TGCAGTGCTAGCTCTGTTTCGGATACGCAGTATTTT.

Ten or more counts support this clonotype. The chain carries TRBV20-1 and TRBJ2-3; D might be TRBD2 (6 bases). Germline V lookup: CDR1 DFQATT, CDR2 SNEGSKA (reference sequence). The CDR3 length is 16 residues. Trimming removed 5 bases from V and 0 bases from J, with 18 bases in between. CDR3 sequence (DNA): TGCAGTGCTGGATTTCGCCGGGGGACTAGCACAGATACGCAGTATTTT. Encoded protein: CSAGFRRGTSTDTQYF.

This clonotype was recorded at least ten times. The chain has TRBV27 and TRBJ2-2; 7 bases align to TRBD1. Germline V gene sequence: CDR1 MNHEY, CDR2 SMNVEV (reference sequence). The V segment lost 6 bases and the J segment 7 bases; nucleotides outside the gene matches: 8. This CDR3 has 14 residues. The CDR3 DNA sequence: TGTGCCAGCAGCCCAACAGGGGCCTACGGGGAGCTGTTTTTT. This gives the protein CASSPTGAYGELFF.

This clonotype was detected only a few times. The J gene is TRBJ2-7, the V gene TRBV5-1; D may be TRBD2 (5 bases). CDR1 is SGHRS and CDR2 is YFSETQ in the germline V gene. CDR3 length equals 17 residues. V was clipped by 1 base and J by 2 bases, with 19 bases between them. The CDR3 DNA follows: TGCGCCAGCAGCTTGCGGGTACGGGAAAATAACCCCTACGAGCAGTACTTC. Residues: CASSLRVRENNPYEQYF.

V is TRBV10-3 and J is TRBJ1-1; D might be TRBD1 (5 bases). Trimming left V 4 bases short and J 12 bases short, with 15 bases between. Germline CDR1 reads ENHRY; CDR2 reads SYGVKD. This CDR3 region has 12 residues. The CDR3 nucleotides are TGTGCCATCAGTGCGCTCACTGGGGCGACTTTCTTT. It codes for CAISALTGATFF.

This clonotype showed up many times. J is TRBJ1-1 and V is TRBV5-6, with D unresolved. V was cut by 4 bases and J by 1 base, with 14 bases left in between. Per the germline V gene, CDR1 is SGHDT and CDR2 is YYEEEE. The CDR3 has 15 residues. CDR3 bases: TGTGCCAGCAGCCGTAAGCCAGCGCAGAACACTGAAGCTTTCTTT. This gives the protein CASSRKPAQNTEAFF.

At least ten counts were recorded for this clonotype. This rearrangement joins TRBV10-3 to TRBJ2-2, with no clear D. CDR3 length equals 13 residues. Trimming took 4 bases from V and 5 from J, leaving 8 bases between them. Germline V lookup: CDR1 ENHRY, CDR2 SYGVKD. CDR3: CAISAGTTGELFF. In nucleotides, the CDR3 is TGTGCCATCAGTGCCGGCACAACCGGGGAGCTGTTTTTT.

Many counts were recorded for this clonotype. The CDR3 coding sequence is TGTGCCAGCAGCCTCCGACAGGGCTCCACCGGGGAGCTGTTTTTT. Its protein is CASSLRQGSTGELFF. The V call is TRBV3-1, the J call TRBJ2-2, with TRBD1 matching over 7 bases. The germline CDR1 and CDR2 sequences are LGHDT and YNNKEL (reference sequence). Germline trimming cut 4 bases from V and 4 bases from J; bases unmatched to any gene: 6. The CDR3 loop spans 15 amino acids.

About this clonotype itself: The junction shows a germline mismatch at one end, possibly a read error. The V call is TRBV20-1, the J call TRBJ2-2, with D perhaps matching TRBD2 (6 bases). The CDR3 extends over 15 amino acids. Germline V gene data show CDR1 as DFQATT and CDR2 as SNEGSKA (reference sequence). CDR3 nucleotide sequence: TGCAGTGCTAGGCGCCGAGGACTAAACAACGGGGAGATGTTTTTT. It codes for CSARRRGLNNGEMFF.

The chain uses TRBV5-6 and TRBJ2-7; 7 nucleotides align to TRBD2. CDR1 is SGHDT and CDR2 is YYEEEE in the germline V gene. CDR3 length equals 15 residues. Trimming removed 5 bases from V and 3 bases from J; junction bases left unmatched: 11. CDR3 in DNA: TGTGCCAGCAGTATGAGGGCCACGGGAGGCTACGAGCAGTACTTC. This codes for CASSMRATGGYEQYF.

This clonotype was detected ten times or more. This chain joins TRBV5-1 and TRBJ2-7; D is unclear. V was pared by 0 bases and J by 2 bases, with 12 bases between. CDR1 and CDR2 (germline): SGHRS, YFSETQ. The CDR3 is 15 residues long. The CDR3 DNA reads as TGCGCCAGCAGCTTGGCGCCAGGAGCCCCCTACGAGCAGTACTTC. Protein: CASSLAPGAPYEQYF.

This clonotype came up many times. The chain combines TRBV10-3 with TRBJ2-3, with TRBD2 identical over 9 bases. The CDR3 is 16 residues long. V lost 0 bases to trimming and J lost 5 bases; unmatched junction nucleotides: 6. Per germline, CDR1 ENHRY and CDR2 SYGVKD. This CDR3 reads CAISESQGLARDTQYF. The CDR3 DNA sequence: TGTGCCATCAGTGAGTCTCAAGGACTAGCGAGAGATACGCAGTATTTT.

This clonotype came up many times. The J gene is TRBJ1-5, the V gene TRBV6-1; D uncertain. CDR1 is MNHNS and CDR2 is SASEGT in the germline V gene. This CDR3 spans 15 amino acids. Trimming took 8 bases from V and 2 from J, leaving 16 bases between them. Here the CDR3 reads CASVWSSGGNQPQHF. The CDR3, as DNA: TGTGCCAGCGTCTGGTCGTCTGGGGGCAATCAGCCCCAGCATTTT.

In its sample, this clonotype was seen many times. DNA for the CDR3: TGCGCCAGCAGCTTGACTCGGGGACTAGCGGGGGGGACAGATACGCAGTATTTT. Its protein is CASSLTRGLAGGTDTQYF. The gene calls are TRBV5-1 and TRBJ2-3, with 16 bases fitting TRBD2. The CDR3 length is 18 residues. The germline V gene encodes CDR1 SGHRS and CDR2 YFSETQ. V lost 1 base to trimming and J lost 3 bases; unmatched junction nucleotides: 5.

This clonotype was recorded at least ten times. The chain recombines TRBV5-1 with TRBJ2-1, with TRBD2 matching 11 bases. Germline CDR1 and CDR2: SGHRS and YFSETQ. The V and J ends lost 0 bases and 4 bases, in that order; junction bases with no gene match: 9. The CDR3 runs 18 residues. As DNA, the CDR3 is TGCGCCAGCAGCTTGGGTCTGAGCGGGACTAGCGGATACAATGAGCAGTTCTTC. It encodes CASSLGLSGTSGYNEQFF.

This clonotype was counted many times. The chain joins TRBV25-1 to TRBJ1-6; D gene unclear. The V gene's germline CDR1 is MGHDK and CDR2 SYGVNS. V was trimmed by 1 base and J by 10 bases, leaving 8 bases between them. The length of the CDR3 is 13 residues. CDR3 nucleotides: TGTGCCAGCAGTGAATCCGGTGCGTCACCCCTCCACTTT. This sequence encodes CASSESGASPLHF.

This clonotype was detected ten times or more. The rearrangement links TRBV5-1 to TRBJ2-2; 7 bases are a match to TRBD1. With 2 bases clipped from V and 2 bases from J, the junction kept 9 bases outside the gene matches. There are 17 residues in the CDR3. The germline V gene encodes CDR1 SGHRS and CDR2 YFSETQ. The CDR3 sequence is CASSLDPGTANTGELFF. The CDR3 DNA reads as TGCGCCAGCAGCTTAGACCCCGGGACAGCCAACACCGGGGAGCTGTTTTTT.

This clonotype was seen ten or more times. V gene TRBV20-1 combines with J gene TRBJ1-4; the match to TRBD1 covers 7 bases. Losses at the gene ends were 5 bases for V and 6 bases for J; bases not matched to a gene: 12. The CDR3 loop spans 15 amino acids. Germline CDR1 and CDR2: DFQATT and SNEGSKA (reference sequence). The CDR3 loop reads CSARDPGQPYEKLFF. In DNA, the CDR3 is TGCAGTGCTCGCGACCCGGGACAGCCTTATGAAAAACTGTTTTTT.

The sample holds many counts of this clonotype. This chain uses TRBV20-1 with TRBJ1-2, with D maybe TRBD1 (5 bases). Germline CDR1 DFQATT, CDR2 SNEGSKA (reference sequence). Trimming left V 3 bases short and J 4 bases short, with 9 bases between. This CDR3 contains 12 residues. CDR3 bases: TGCAGTGCTAGCGGGGACGTCTATGGCTACACCTTC. The encoded protein is CSASGDVYGYTF.

The table lists this clonotype with many counts. V gene TRBV7-9 combines with J gene TRBJ2-3, with 10 bases lining up with TRBD2. Per the germline V gene, CDR1 is SEHNR and CDR2 is FQNEAQ (reference sequence). The CDR3 sequence is 16 residues long. V gave up 4 bases and J gave up 1 base; unmatched junction bases: 5. CDR3 protein: CASSSPGTSGTDTQYF. CDR3 bases: TGTGCCAGCAGCTCACCCGGGACTAGCGGCACAGATACGCAGTATTTT.

This clonotype was found many times. The chain combines TRBV5-1 with TRBJ2-3, with TRBD1 identical over 7 bases. Germline lookup yields CDR1 SGHRS and CDR2 YFSETQ. The CDR3 is made up of 17 amino acids. Trimming took 5 bases from V and 3 from J; bases not matched to a gene: 15. CDR3 in amino acids: CASRATPNRGWTDTQYF. The CDR3 DNA reads TGCGCCAGCAGGGCCACGCCTAACAGGGGATGGACAGATACGCAGTATTTT.

This rearrangement joins TRBV3-1 to TRBJ1-5; D is undetermined. There are 14 residues in the CDR3. Trimming pared 4 bases from V and 3 bases from J, leaving 10 bases between. In germline, CDR1 is LGHDT, CDR2 YNNKEL (reference sequence). CDR3 sequence: CASSLAGNNQPQHF. The CDR3 bases are TGTGCCAGCAGCCTAGCGGGAAACAATCAGCCCCAGCATTTT.

This clonotype was seen repeatedly, ten times or more. The chain employs TRBV20-1 and TRBJ1-4, with D unclear. Germline V gene lookup returns CDR1 DFQATT and CDR2 SNEGSKA (reference sequence). V was cut by 5 bases and J by 0 bases, with 10 bases left in between. This CDR3 is built from 14 residues. Written as DNA, the CDR3 is TGCAGTGCTGTCCGTGTCCCAACTAATGAAAAACTGTTTTTT. This gives the protein CSAVRVPTNEKLFF.

This clonotype was detected many times. V usage is TRBV20-1 and J usage is TRBJ2-2; D not certain. V dropped 6 bases and J dropped 3 bases, with 14 bases sitting between them. There are 14 residues in the CDR3. Germline V gene sequence: CDR1 DFQATT, CDR2 SNEGSKA (reference sequence). Written as DNA, the CDR3 is TGCAGTGCCCGCTCGCAAGGTTACACCGGGGAGCTGTTTTTT. This gives the protein CSARSQGYTGELFF.

This clonotype was seen ten or more times. This chain uses TRBV28 with TRBJ1-1; D perhaps matches TRBD1 (5 bases). The V end lost 7 bases, the J end lost 0 bases, and 12 bases lay between the germline ends. Germline V gene lookup returns CDR1 MDHEN and CDR2 SYDVKM. This CDR3 is built from 14 residues. The CDR3 protein is CASTKTVLNTEAFF. CDR3 bases: TGTGCCAGCACCAAGACAGTCCTGAACACTGAAGCTTTCTTT.